Each of the 32 T cell receptor beta chains below was sequenced from the same sample in a study of beta chain features in type 1 diabetes. Study-wide findings and caveats: All four CD4+ subsets from Type 1 diabetes patients carried moderately but significantly shorter TCRB CDR3s.

For these TCRs, the target antigens are not known. Isolated RNA was reverse transcribed in full, so expressed TCRB transcripts were sequenced. Profiled with immunoSEQ multiplex PCR; TCRdb holds only in-frame clones, not every one. The profile covers around 300,000 clones, with about 15% appearing a single time and less than 0.02% taken by the ten largest. Sequences were obtained from naive CD4+ T cells from blood. All receptors derive from a man between 18 and 29 years old with type 1 diabetes.

The chain recombines TRBV10-3 with TRBJ2-1, with TRBD2 matching 9 bases. The germline V gene has CDR1 ENHRY and CDR2 SYGVKD. The V gene end was trimmed by 2 bases and the J gene end by 8 bases; junction bases not matched to a gene: 4. The CDR3 spans 14 residues. The chain's CDR3 is CAISEGGGAHEQFF. CDR3 nucleotide sequence: TGTGCCATCAGTGAGGGCGGGGGGGCTCATGAGCAGTTCTTC.

The rearrangement joins TRBV10-2 to TRBJ2-3; a weak D match, TRBD2 (6 bases). This CDR3 spans 14 amino acids. The V end lost 3 bases, the J end lost 5 bases, and 12 bases lay between the germline ends. Germline-derived CDR1 and CDR2 are WSHSY and SAAADI. The DNA of the CDR3 is TGCGCCAGCAGTGATGCCTCCGGGGGAGATACGCAGTATTTT. This codes for CASSDASGGDTQYF.

The rearrangement uses TRBV18 and TRBJ2-2, with 11 bases that match TRBD1. The germline V gene encodes CDR1 KGHSH and CDR2 LQKENI. The CDR3 has 17 residues. V lost 3 bases to trimming and J lost 2 bases; unmatched junction nucleotides: 5. The CDR3 protein is CASSPVGQGANTGELFF. The CDR3 DNA sequence: TGTGCCAGCTCACCCGTCGGACAGGGGGCCAACACCGGGGAGCTGTTTTTT. The full variable domain, in which reference TRBV18 and TRBJ2-2 provide the parts outside the CDR3, is NAGVMQNPRHLVRRRGQEARLRCSPMKGHSHVYWYRQLPEEGLKFMVYLQKENIIDESGMPKERFSAEFPKEGPSILRIQQVVRGDSAAYFCASSPVGQGANTGELFFGEGSRLTVL.

The genes are TRBV4-3 and TRBJ2-3, with D perhaps TRBD2 (5 bases). V lost 0 bases and J 3 bases, leaving 16 bases between the germline ends. The CDR3 loop spans 17 amino acids. Germline V gene data show CDR1 as LGHNA and CDR2 as YSLEER. This CDR3 is CASSQDRGKKKTDTQYF. CDR3 in DNA: TGCGCCAGCAGCCAAGATCGAGGGAAAAAGAAGACAGATACGCAGTATTTT.

CDR3 DNA: TGTGCCACCCGGTGGACAGGAAACACAGATACGCAGTATTTT. It specifies CATRWTGNTDTQYF. V and J are TRBV27 and TRBJ2-3, with 7 bases lining up with TRBD1. Trimming cost V 10 bases and J 2 bases; bases outside gene matches: 9. Per the germline V gene, CDR1 is MNHEY and CDR2 is SMNVEV (reference sequence). This CDR3 region has 14 residues.

A few counts support this clone. The CDR3 here is CASSIQGQGRYEQYF. The CDR3 region has the DNA TGTGCCAGTAGTATCCAGGGACAGGGGCGCTACGAGCAGTACTTC. The chain carries TRBV19 and TRBJ2-7; 10 positions agree with TRBD1. V lost 3 bases and J lost 3; bases outside the gene matches: 5. The CDR3 sequence is 15 residues long. Germline values: CDR1 LNHDA, CDR2 SQIVND (reference sequence).

The V call is TRBV19, the J call TRBJ1-5, with D possibly being TRBD1 (6 bases). V gave up 5 bases and J gave up 11 bases, with 22 bases separating them. This CDR3 region has 15 residues. Germline assignment: CDR1 LNHDA and CDR2 SQIVND (reference sequence). CDR3 residues: CASSPTTGSEVTQHF. As DNA, the CDR3 is TGTGCCAGTAGTCCCACGACAGGTTCTGAGGTGACCCAGCATTTT. Full variable domain (rest looked up from reference TRBV19 and TRBJ1-5): DGGITQSPKYLFRKEGQNVTLSCEQNLNHDAMYWYRQDPGQGLRLIYYSQIVNDFQKGDIAEGYSVSREKKESFPLTVTSAQKNPTAFYLCASSPTTGSEVTQHFGDGTRLSIL.

This clone was found a few times. The chain couples TRBV30 to TRBJ2-2; D is unresolved. CDR1 GTSNPN and CDR2 SVGIG come from the germline V gene (reference sequence). The CDR3 loop spans 12 amino acids. V lost 2 bases, J lost 3 bases, and 4 bases lay in between. CDR3 nucleotides: TGTGCCTGGAGTACTTACACCGGGGAGCTGTTTTTT. As protein: CAWSTYTGELFF.

This clone has more than one count but fewer than ten. The chain couples TRBV2 to TRBJ2-1; D is undetermined. Germline loops: CDR1 SNHLY, CDR2 FYNNEI. This CDR3 region has 13 residues. The ends were cut back, 6 bases at V and 2 bases at J, with 8 bases in the middle. The CDR3 DNA reads TGTGCCAGCAGCCAACAGACCTACAATGAGCAGTTCTTC. Amino acids: CASSQQTYNEQFF.

This clone was counted between two and nine times. The J gene is TRBJ1-5, the V gene TRBV7-6; possibly TRBD1 for D (6 bases). Germline V gene lookup returns CDR1 SGHVS and CDR2 FNYEAQ. The CDR3 covers 15 residues. V was trimmed by 0 bases and J by 3 bases, leaving 9 bases between them. The chain's CDR3 is CASSLAGQNNQPQHF. The CDR3, as DNA: TGTGCCAGCAGCTTAGCAGGACAGAACAATCAGCCCCAGCATTTT.

This clone was recorded a few times. The rearrangement joins TRBV11-1 to TRBJ2-3; the match to TRBD2 covers 9 bases. The CDR3 runs 17 residues. V shed 5 bases, J shed 2 bases, and the junction held 11 bases outside the gene matches. Germline lookup yields CDR1 SGHAT and CDR2 FQDESV (reference sequence). The CDR3 loop reads CASSLRAAGGDTDTQYF. The CDR3 DNA follows: TGTGCCAGCAGCCTCCGGGCAGCGGGGGGAGACACAGATACGCAGTATTTT.

This clone came up once. This chain connects TRBV6-5 to TRBJ1-1; D perhaps matches TRBD1 (6 bases). Germline assignment: CDR1 MNHEY and CDR2 SVGAGI. CDR3 length equals 13 residues. Trimming shortened V by 4 bases and J by 0 bases, and 6 bases separated the two germline ends. The CDR3 reads CASSWTVNTEAFF. For the CDR3, the DNA is TGTGCCAGCAGTTGGACAGTGAACACTGAAGCTTTCTTT.

This clone was detected only a few times. V usage is TRBV6-5 and J usage is TRBJ2-7; 7 bases fit TRBD1. CDR3 length: 14 residues. Germline V gene sequence: CDR1 MNHEY, CDR2 SVGAGI. V dropped 6 bases and J dropped 5; count of bases not matched to a gene: 10. In DNA form, the CDR3 reads TGTGCCAGCAGGGCCGGAGACAGGGCGCACGAGCAGTACTTC. Translated, it gives CASRAGDRAHEQYF.

This chain connects TRBV30 to TRBJ2-3; D is possibly TRBD2 (5 bases). V gave up 5 bases and J gave up 2 bases, with 14 bases separating them. Germline V gene sequence: CDR1 GTSNPN, CDR2 SVGIG (reference sequence). The CDR3 consists of 14 residues. The CDR3 sequence is CAWGTSGNTDTQYF. In nucleotides, the CDR3 is TGTGCCTGGGGAACCTCGGGGAACACAGATACGCAGTATTTT.

This clone was recorded a few times. The same CDR3 also results from other DNA sequences found in this sample. The rearrangement joins TRBV5-1 to TRBJ2-5; D not resolved. The germline V gene encodes CDR1 SGHRS and CDR2 YFSETQ. V was clipped by 0 bases and J by 5 bases, with 5 bases between them. CDR3 size: 12 residues. The CDR3, as DNA: TGCGCCAGCAGCTTGGCCGGGGAGACCCAGTACTTC. Translated: CASSLAGETQYF.

This chain links TRBV18 with TRBJ2-1; D is ambiguous. Germline assignment: CDR1 KGHSH and CDR2 LQKENI. The CDR3 spans 12 residues. V was cut by 0 bases and J by 6 bases, with 3 bases left in between. CDR3 amino acids: CASSPPSNEQFF. For the CDR3, the DNA is TGTGCCAGCTCACCACCGAGCAATGAGCAGTTCTTC. The variable domain in full, completed from reference TRBV18 and TRBJ2-1, reads NAGVMQNPRHLVRRRGQEARLRCSPMKGHSHVYWYRQLPEEGLKFMVYLQKENIIDESGMPKERFSAEFPKEGPSILRIQQVVRGDSAAYFCASSPPSNEQFFGPGTRLTVL.

This clone came up a few times. The chain recombines TRBV14 with TRBJ1-2; D is uncertain. CDR3 size: 16 residues. Germline-derived CDR1 and CDR2 are SGHDN and FVKESK. Trimming left V 3 bases short and J 0 bases short, with 14 bases between. The CDR3 loop is CASSQREGWTNYGYTF. The DNA for the CDR3 is TGTGCCAGCAGCCAGCGGGAGGGTTGGACTAACTATGGCTACACCTTC.

The V call is TRBV5-1, the J call TRBJ1-3, with D unresolved. Germline CDR1 is SGHRS and CDR2 is YFSETQ. V shed 0 bases and J shed 2 bases, with 9 bases lying between them. The CDR3 runs 15 residues. As DNA, the CDR3 is TGCGCCAGCAGCTTGGCCGTGGCACCTGGAAACACCATATATTTT. Translation: CASSLAVAPGNTIYF.

The chain is built from TRBV7-2 and TRBJ2-3, with D perhaps TRBD2 (6 bases). Germline assignment: CDR1 SGHTA and CDR2 FQGNSA. This CDR3 spans 14 amino acids. Trimming removed 0 bases from V and 6 bases from J, with 10 bases in between. CDR3 sequence (DNA): TGTGCCAGCAGCTTAGCGACTAGATTTGATACGCAGTATTTT. It yields the protein CASSLATRFDTQYF.

CDR3 sequence (DNA): TGTGCCTGGGGGAGGGGAAAACTGTTTTTT. As protein: CAWGRGKLFF. This chain links TRBV30 with TRBJ1-4, with D perhaps matching TRBD1 (5 bases). CDR1 GTSNPN and CDR2 SVGIG come from the germline V gene (reference sequence). This CDR3 is 10 amino acids long. V was pared by 5 bases and J by 10 bases, with 8 bases between.

DNA for the CDR3: TGTGCCTGGAGTTTTGGTAGGGGCCCCTACGAGCAGTACTTC. Amino acid sequence: CAWSFGRGPYEQYF. The V call is TRBV30, the J call TRBJ2-7; weak D call: TRBD1 (5 bases). This CDR3 region has 14 residues. Between the trimmed V and J ends, which lost 2 bases and 2 bases, there was a span of 13 bases. Germline-derived CDR1 and CDR2 are GTSNPN and SVGIG (reference sequence).

The CDR3 DNA is TGTGCCAGCAGCTTAGTCTCGAGGGGGCACGGTCAGCCCCAGCATTTT. Translating gives CASSLVSRGHGQPQHF. This chain joins TRBV7-2 and TRBJ1-5; TRBD1 agrees at 7 bases. Germline V CDR1 and CDR2: SGHTA, FQGNSA. Trimming removed 1 base from V and 6 bases from J; junction bases left unmatched: 9. The CDR3 contains 16 residues.

This clone was picked up a small number of times. CDR3 sequence (DNA): TGTGCCTGGACCCTTGGGGGGGCGGGCTATGGCTACACCTTC. Protein: CAWTLGGAGYGYTF. The chain is built from TRBV30 and TRBJ1-2, with D possibly matching TRBD1 (6 bases). Trimming took off 4 bases at V and 4 bases at J, with 16 bases between the two ends. Germline V gene data show CDR1 as GTSNPN and CDR2 as SVGIG (reference sequence). This CDR3 comprises 14 residues.

V and J are TRBV30 and TRBJ2-2, with D unresolved. Between the trimmed V and J ends, which lost 4 bases and 6 bases, there was a span of 12 bases. The CDR3 totals 13 residues. Germline V lookup: CDR1 GTSNPN, CDR2 SVGIG (reference sequence). CDR3 in amino acids: CAWIRSAPGELFF. DNA of the CDR3: TGTGCCTGGATCAGGTCAGCCCCCGGGGAGCTGTTTTTT. Full variable domain (remainder filled in from reference TRBV30 and TRBJ2-2): SQTIHQWPATLVQPVGSPLSLECTVEGTSNPNLYWYRQAAGRGLQLLFYSVGIGQISSEVPQNLSASRPQDRQFILSSKKLLLSDSGFYLCAWIRSAPGELFFGEGSRLTVL.

This clone showed up just a few times. The V call is TRBV30, the J call TRBJ1-1, with 10 bases that match TRBD1. This CDR3 region has 14 residues. Germline values: CDR1 GTSNPN, CDR2 SVGIG (reference sequence). Losses at the gene ends were 1 base for V and 6 bases for J; bases not matched to a gene: 5. The CDR3: CAWSAGQGVSEAFF. Here the CDR3 DNA reads TGTGCCTGGAGTGCTGGACAGGGGGTTTCTGAAGCTTTCTTT.

This clone turned up a few times. The chain recombines TRBV9 with TRBJ2-1, with D maybe TRBD1 (5 bases). V gave up 3 bases and J gave up 1 base, with 14 bases separating them. Germline loops: CDR1 SGDLS, CDR2 YYNGEE. The CDR3 totals 16 residues. CDR3 region: CASSAAQGSSYNEQFF. CDR3 coding DNA: TGTGCCAGCAGCGCCGCTCAGGGTAGTTCCTACAATGAGCAGTTCTTC.

The sample holds a few counts of this clone. V and J are TRBV29-1 and TRBJ1-2; D is possibly TRBD1 (5 bases). With 7 bases removed from V and 4 bases from J, the gap between germline ends came to 13 bases. The CDR3 has 12 amino acids. Per germline, CDR1 SQVTM and CDR2 ANQGSEA. CDR3 DNA: TGCAGCGGGGGGGACGCGGGCTATGGCTACACCTTC. It encodes CSGGDAGYGYTF.

This clone was observed a few times. The chain uses TRBV5-1 and TRBJ2-7, with TRBD1 matching 8 bases. Losses at the gene ends were 0 bases for V and 12 bases for J; bases not matched to a gene: 8. The CDR3 sequence is 13 residues long. CDR1 and CDR2 (germline): SGHRS, YFSETQ. CDR3: CASSLDADRGLYF. The CDR3 DNA reads TGCGCCAGCAGCTTGGATGCAGACAGGGGACTGTACTTC. Variable domain in full (rest from reference TRBV5-1 and TRBJ2-7): KAGVTQTPRYLIKTRGQQVTLSCSPISGHRSVSWYQQTPGQGLQFLFEYFSETQRNKGNFPGRFSGRQFSNSRSEMNVSTLELGDSALYLCASSLDADRGLYFGPGTRLTVT.

This chain joins TRBV13 and TRBJ2-2, with 8 bases lining up with TRBD2. CDR1 and CDR2 from the germline V gene are PRHDT and FYEKMQ (reference sequence). CDR3 length equals 17 residues. Losses at the gene ends were 5 bases for V and 3 bases for J; bases not matched to a gene: 11. As DNA, the CDR3 is TGTGCCAGCAGCCTTGGGCTAGCGGGTCCCTACACCGGGGAGCTGTTTTTT. As protein: CASSLGLAGPYTGELFF.

There are a few counts of this clone. The chain recombines TRBV5-1 with TRBJ2-2; a weak D match, TRBD1 (6 bases). The length of the CDR3 is 16 residues. Germline CDR1 reads SGHRS; CDR2 reads YFSETQ. Trimming shortened V by 4 bases and J by 0 bases, and 13 bases separated the two germline ends. The CDR3 spells CASSQQGPPNTGELFF. CDR3 in DNA: TGCGCCAGCAGCCAACAGGGACCCCCGAACACCGGGGAGCTGTTTTTT.

Turning to this clone: Since no conserved phenylalanine or tryptophan closes the CDR3, a read error is the likely cause. The DNA is left out, because the CDR3 cannot be placed on it with certainty; the CDR3 is given as TCRdb lists it. This rearrangement joins TRBV28 to TRBJ1-6; the D segment call TRBD1 is taken from the table without a DNA check. Germline V gene lookup returns CDR1 MDHEN and CDR2 SYDVKM. The CDR3 length is 8 residues, termini included. CDR3 in amino acids: CARGVGFP.

This clone was counted a few times. The chain uses TRBV14 and TRBJ2-7; a possible D gene is TRBD2 (6 bases). V lost 1 base and J 6 bases, leaving 19 bases between the germline ends. CDR1 is SGHDN and CDR2 is FVKESK in the germline V gene. The CDR3 spans 16 residues. The CDR3 coding sequence is TGTGCCAGCAGCCAAGTAACGGGACTGACTACTGGCGAGCAGTACTTC. Amino acid sequence: CASSQVTGLTTGEQYF.